The 16 T cell receptor beta chains in this list originate from one sample, sequenced in a study of cytomegalovirus exposure and HLA in healthy donors. Primers: 60 Vbeta forward and 13 Jbeta reverse. Some clones are missing from TCRdb's copy, which holds only in-frame ones; the method was immunoSEQ multiplex PCR. The sample has roughly 150,000 clones; around four fifths are singletons. Sequenced sample: PBMCs. Receptor source: a man aged 30-40 years in good health and CMV-seronegative.

The chain uses TRBV10-3 and TRBJ2-7; possibly TRBD2 for D (5 bases). Germline V gene lookup returns CDR1 ENHRY and CDR2 SYGVKD. CDR3 length equals 13 residues. The V and J ends lost 5 bases and 4 bases respectively, with 12 bases between them. The CDR3 region is CAISSGPGYEQYF. CDR3 sequence (DNA): TGTGCCATCAGTTCGGGCCCGGGGTACGAGCAGTACTTC.

This clone occurred a few times. CDR3 protein: CASSWSGTGNQPQHF. In DNA form, the CDR3 reads TGTGCCAGCAGCTGGTCCGGGACAGGGAATCAGCCCCAGCATTTT. The chain is built from TRBV7-4 and TRBJ1-5; the match to TRBD1 covers 9 bases. V shed 4 bases and J 4 bases; nucleotides not matched to a gene: 5. Germline assignment: CDR1 SGHVT and CDR2 SQSDAQ. The CDR3 covers 15 residues.

The chain uses TRBV4-3 and TRBJ2-3, with TRBD2 identical over 10 bases. Trimming removed 0 bases from V and 6 bases from J; junction bases left unmatched: 9. CDR1 and CDR2 from the germline V gene are LGHNA and YSLEER. The CDR3 is 17 residues long. The CDR3 region is CASSQDEGSGRADTQYF. The CDR3 DNA is TGCGCCAGCAGCCAAGATGAGGGCAGCGGGAGGGCTGATACGCAGTATTTT.

The chain joins TRBV13 to TRBJ2-7; 8 bases align to TRBD1. The germline V gene has CDR1 PRHDT and CDR2 FYEKMQ (reference sequence). The CDR3 contains 14 residues. V shed 4 bases, J shed 2 bases, and the junction held 4 bases outside the gene matches. The CDR3 spells CASSSGGETYEQYF. CDR3 DNA: TGTGCCAGCAGCTCAGGGGGCGAGACCTACGAGCAGTACTTC.

The gene calls are TRBV5-6 and TRBJ1-4, with D possibly matching TRBD1 (6 bases). Per the germline V gene, CDR1 is SGHDT and CDR2 is YYEEEE. V was shortened by 0 bases and J by 7 bases, with 16 bases between the two germline ends. This CDR3 is built from 16 residues. The CDR3 nucleotides are TGTGCCAGCAGCTTGGGAATTCCCCGAGGGGGTGAAAAACTGTTTTTT. This sequence encodes CASSLGIPRGGEKLFF.

This rearrangement joins TRBV13 to TRBJ2-7, with 10 bases aligning to TRBD1. V lost 3 bases and J lost 5; bases outside the gene matches: 4. This CDR3 has 14 residues. Germline V gene sequence: CDR1 PRHDT, CDR2 FYEKMQ (reference sequence). In nucleotides, the CDR3 is TGTGCCAGCAGCTTCAGACAGGGGGCCCACGAGCAGTACTTC. Its translation is CASSFRQGAHEQYF.

This clone was seen a few times. The chain recombines TRBV9 with TRBJ1-4; D perhaps matches TRBD1 (6 bases). The CDR3 covers 14 residues. The ends were cut back, 1 base at V and 7 bases at J, with 11 bases in the middle. Germline V gene sequence: CDR1 SGDLS, CDR2 YYNGEE. The CDR3 loop is CASSVSGAGEKLFF. As DNA, the CDR3 is TGTGCCAGCAGCGTATCAGGGGCTGGTGAAAAACTGTTTTTT. Using reference TRBV9 and TRBJ1-4 for the parts outside the CDR3, the full variable domain is DSGVTQTPKHLITATGQRVTLRCSPRSGDLSVYWYQQSLDQGLQFLIQYYNGEERAKGNILERFSAQQFPDLHSELNLSSLELGDSALYFCASSVSGAGEKLFFGSGTQLSVL.

This CDR3 reads CASSQSTDRAYGYTF. The DNA of the CDR3 is TGCGCCAGCAGCCAATCGACAGACAGAGCCTATGGCTACACCTTC. The chain links TRBV4-3 to TRBJ1-2, with D maybe TRBD1 (5 bases). The CDR3 is made up of 15 amino acids. Per germline, CDR1 LGHNA and CDR2 YSLEER. With 2 bases removed from V and 4 bases from J, the gap between germline ends came to 14 bases.

The chain carries TRBV9 and TRBJ2-5, with TRBD1 matching 12 bases. Germline V CDR1 and CDR2: SGDLS, YYNGEE. CDR3 length equals 17 residues. J was trimmed by 4 bases and V by 4 bases; bases with no gene match: 11. For the CDR3, the DNA is TGTGCCAGCAGCTCAGGTAGATGGGACAGGGGGCCAGAGACCCAGTACTTC. It translates to CASSSGRWDRGPETQYF.

This clone was seen once. The chain links TRBV5-1 to TRBJ1-5; the D gene is possibly TRBD1 (5 bases). Germline V gives CDR1 SGHRS, CDR2 YFSETQ. Trimming left V 5 bases short and J 7 bases short, with 16 bases between. The CDR3 spans 14 residues. This chain's CDR3 is CASSPGGSGQPQHF. The CDR3, as DNA: TGCGCCAGCAGTCCCGGGGGGTCGGGACAGCCCCAGCATTTT. The full variable domain, its missing parts supplied by reference TRBV5-1 and TRBJ1-5, is KAGVTQTPRYLIKTRGQQVTLSCSPISGHRSVSWYQQTPGQGLQFLFEYFSETQRNKGNFPGRFSGRQFSNSRSEMNVSTLELGDSALYLCASSPGGSGQPQHFGDGTRLSIL.

The chain recombines TRBV29-1 with TRBJ1-1, with 9 positions matching TRBD1. Trimming cost V 3 bases and J 7 bases; bases outside gene matches: 9. Germline CDR1 SQVTM, CDR2 ANQGSEA. The CDR3 covers 14 residues. The CDR3 is CSVDGTGLMGEAFF. The DNA for the CDR3 is TGCAGCGTTGACGGGACAGGGTTGATGGGTGAAGCTTTCTTT.

The rearrangement uses TRBV18 and TRBJ1-1, with 9 bases aligning to TRBD1. This CDR3 has 19 amino acids. Germline V CDR1 and CDR2: KGHSH, LQKENI. Trimming removed 2 bases from V and 2 bases from J; junction bases left unmatched: 15. The CDR3 nucleotides read TGTGCCAGCTCACCATCCCAAGGGGGACAGGGCGGCCTAAACACTGAAGCTTTCTTT. It codes for CASSPSQGGQGGLNTEAFF.

The chain couples TRBV13 to TRBJ2-1; D not certain. The CDR3 covers 12 residues. V lost 1 base, J lost 7 bases, and 5 bases lay in between. CDR1 PRHDT and CDR2 FYEKMQ come from the germline V gene (reference sequence). CDR3 amino acids: CASSLVINEQFF. CDR3 nucleotides: TGTGCCAGCAGCTTAGTTATAAATGAGCAGTTCTTC.

V is TRBV28 and J is TRBJ1-2, with D maybe TRBD1 (5 bases). Germline V CDR1 and CDR2: MDHEN, SYDVKM. Trimming removed 2 bases from V and 8 bases from J, with 18 bases in between. This CDR3 contains 15 residues. CDR3 protein: CASSLRYGTREGYTF. The CDR3 DNA sequence: TGTGCCAGCAGTTTAAGATACGGGACTCGGGAGGGCTACACCTTC.

The chain combines TRBV4-1 with TRBJ2-1, with D possibly TRBD2 on 6 matching bases. The CDR3 runs 17 residues. Trimming cost V 4 bases and J 0 bases, with 16 bases left between them. CDR1 is MGHRA and CDR2 is YSYEKL in the germline V gene. DNA of the CDR3: TGCGCCAGCAGCCCGCTCGGGGGAACTTACTCCTACAATGAGCAGTTCTTC. It translates to CASSPLGGTYSYNEQFF.

This chain uses TRBV6-5 with TRBJ1-1; no clear D. In germline, CDR1 is MNHEY, CDR2 SVGAGI. V lost 3 bases and J 1 base, leaving 9 bases between the germline ends. This CDR3 is 14 amino acids long. CDR3 nucleotide sequence: TGTGCCAGCAGTTATCCTAACGAGAACACTGAAGCTTTCTTT. Amino acid sequence: CASSYPNENTEAFF.